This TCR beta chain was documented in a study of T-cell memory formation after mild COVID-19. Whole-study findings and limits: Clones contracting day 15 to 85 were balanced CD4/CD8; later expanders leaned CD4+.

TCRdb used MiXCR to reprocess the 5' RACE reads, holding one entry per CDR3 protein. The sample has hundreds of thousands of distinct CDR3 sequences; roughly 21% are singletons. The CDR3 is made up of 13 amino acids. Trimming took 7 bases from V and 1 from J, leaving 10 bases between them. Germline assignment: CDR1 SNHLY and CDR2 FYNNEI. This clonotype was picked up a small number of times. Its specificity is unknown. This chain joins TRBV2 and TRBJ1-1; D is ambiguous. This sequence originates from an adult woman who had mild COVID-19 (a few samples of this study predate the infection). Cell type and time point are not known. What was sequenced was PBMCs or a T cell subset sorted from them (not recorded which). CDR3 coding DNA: TGTGCCAGCAATGGGGAGCAGAACACTGAAGCTTTCTTT. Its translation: CASNGEQNTEAFF.